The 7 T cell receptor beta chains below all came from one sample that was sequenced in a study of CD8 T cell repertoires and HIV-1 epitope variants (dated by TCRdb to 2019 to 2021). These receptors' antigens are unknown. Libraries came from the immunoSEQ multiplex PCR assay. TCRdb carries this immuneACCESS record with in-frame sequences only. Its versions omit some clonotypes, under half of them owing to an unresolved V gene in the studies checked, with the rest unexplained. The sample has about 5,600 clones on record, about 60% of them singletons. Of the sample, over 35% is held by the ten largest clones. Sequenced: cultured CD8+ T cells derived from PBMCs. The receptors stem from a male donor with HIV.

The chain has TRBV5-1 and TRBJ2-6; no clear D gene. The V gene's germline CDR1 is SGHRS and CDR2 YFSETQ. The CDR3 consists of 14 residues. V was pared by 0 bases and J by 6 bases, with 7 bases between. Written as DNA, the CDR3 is TGCGCCAGCAGCTTGGGCACCTCGGCCAACGTCCTGACTTTC. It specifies CASSLGTSANVLTF. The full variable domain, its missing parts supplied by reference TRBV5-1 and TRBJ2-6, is KAGVTQTPRYLIKTRGQQVTLSCSPISGHRSVSWYQQTPGQGLQFLFEYFSETQRNKGNFPGRFSGRQFSNSRSEMNVSTLELGDSALYLCASSLGTSANVLTFGAGSRLTVL.

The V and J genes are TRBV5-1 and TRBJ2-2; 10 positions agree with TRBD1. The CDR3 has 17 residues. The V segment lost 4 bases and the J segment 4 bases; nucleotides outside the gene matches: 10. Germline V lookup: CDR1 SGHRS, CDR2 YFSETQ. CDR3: CASSPSSGQGGTGELFF. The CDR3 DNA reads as TGCGCCAGCAGCCCCTCGTCCGGACAGGGGGGCACCGGGGAGCTGTTTTTT.

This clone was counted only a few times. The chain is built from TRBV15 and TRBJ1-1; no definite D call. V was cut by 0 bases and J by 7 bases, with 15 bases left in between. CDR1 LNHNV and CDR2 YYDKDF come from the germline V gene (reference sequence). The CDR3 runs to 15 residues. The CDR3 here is CATSRDRLIDGEAFF. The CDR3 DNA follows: TGTGCCACCAGCAGAGATCGACTAATCGACGGTGAAGCTTTCTTT.

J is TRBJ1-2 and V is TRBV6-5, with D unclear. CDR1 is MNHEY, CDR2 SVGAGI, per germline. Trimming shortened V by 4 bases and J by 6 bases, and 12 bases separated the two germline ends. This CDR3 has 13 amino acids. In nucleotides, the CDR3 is TGTGCCAGCAGTTTTTCGACGGTAGATGGCTACACCTTC. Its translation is CASSFSTVDGYTF.

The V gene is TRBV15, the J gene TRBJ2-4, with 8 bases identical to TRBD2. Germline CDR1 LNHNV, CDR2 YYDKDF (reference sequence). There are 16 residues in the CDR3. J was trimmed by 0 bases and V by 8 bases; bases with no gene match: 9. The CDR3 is CATVAAGGLAKNIQYF. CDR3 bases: TGTGCCACCGTTGCGGCGGGAGGATTAGCCAAAAACATTCAGTACTTC.

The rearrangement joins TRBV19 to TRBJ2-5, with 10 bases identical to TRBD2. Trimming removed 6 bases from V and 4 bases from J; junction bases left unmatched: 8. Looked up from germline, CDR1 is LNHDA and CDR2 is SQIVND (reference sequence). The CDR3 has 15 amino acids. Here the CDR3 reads CASSLGRLAGETQYF. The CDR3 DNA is TGTGCCAGTAGCCTGGGAAGACTAGCGGGAGAGACCCAGTACTTC.

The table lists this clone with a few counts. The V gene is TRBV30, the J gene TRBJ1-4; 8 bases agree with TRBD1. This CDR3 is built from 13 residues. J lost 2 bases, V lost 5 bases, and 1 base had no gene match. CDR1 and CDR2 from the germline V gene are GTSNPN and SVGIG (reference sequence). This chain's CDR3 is CAWGTGTNEKLFF. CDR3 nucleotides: TGTGCCTGGGGGACAGGTACTAATGAAAAACTGTTTTTT.